Listed here are 15 T cell receptor beta chains from one sample, sequenced in a study of regulatory T cells in long-lasting Graves disease. Noted time point: persistent/refractory GD, antithyroid drugs over 5 years with positive TRAb. Researchers made the TCR library from RNA that was extracted from PBMCs. In building TCR beta libraries, iRepertoire HTBI primers were used together with Arm-PCR of CDR3 regions. TCRdb reprocessed the multiplex PCR reads via MiXCR and lists one record per CDR3 protein. The sample shows about 660,000 distinct CDR3 sequences, roughly 30% of them seen only once. The sequences come from peripheral blood mononuclear cells (PBMCs), collected when the disease was refractory, from a patient treated with antithyroid drugs. Receptors originate from a female donor with Graves disease.

The chain couples TRBV11-2 to TRBJ2-3, with 9 bases lining up with TRBD2. CDR3 size: 17 residues. Germline V CDR1 and CDR2: SGHAT, FQNNGV. J was trimmed by 6 bases and V by 7 bases; bases with no gene match: 17. The CDR3 bases are TGTGCCAGCACCCCGACAAGTCGACTAGCGGTCCCCGATACGCAGTATTTT. Its protein product is CASTPTSRLAVPDTQYF. Complete variable domain (other parts from reference TRBV11-2 and TRBJ2-3): EAGVAQSPRYKIIEKRQSVAFWCNPISGHATLYWYQQILGQGPKLLIQFQNNGVVDDSQLPKDRFSAERLKGVDSTLKIQPAKLEDSAVYLCASTPTSRLAVPDTQYFGPGTRLTVL.

This clonotype was counted ten times or more. The rearrangement links TRBV27 to TRBJ1-4, with D possibly TRBD1 on 5 matching bases. CDR1 is MNHEY, CDR2 SMNVEV, per germline (reference sequence). This CDR3 comprises 16 residues. Trimming removed 6 bases at V and 8 bases at J, with 22 bases between. Here the CDR3 reads CASSLRAIKGWEKLFF. As DNA, the CDR3 is TGTGCCAGCAGCCTCCGGGCGATCAAGGGGTGGGAAAAACTGTTTTTT. The entire variable domain, with the rest obtained from reference TRBV27 and TRBJ1-4, is as follows: EAQVTQNPRYLITVTGKKLTVTCSQNMNHEYMSWYRQDPGLGLRQIYYSMNVEVTDKGDVPEGYKVSRKEKRNFPLILESPSPNQTSLYFCASSLRAIKGWEKLFFGSGTQLSVL.

This sequence joins TRBV5-1 and TRBJ2-5, with 8 bases identical to TRBD1. This CDR3 is built from 14 residues. Germline V gives CDR1 SGHRS, CDR2 YFSETQ. With 2 bases clipped from V and 5 bases from J, the junction kept 5 bases outside the gene matches. Here the CDR3 reads CASSFQGQVETQYF. In DNA form, the CDR3 reads TGCGCCAGCAGCTTCCAGGGACAGGTGGAGACCCAGTACTTC. Full variable domain (missing parts from reference TRBV5-1 and TRBJ2-5): KAGVTQTPRYLIKTRGQQVTLSCSPISGHRSVSWYQQTPGQGLQFLFEYFSETQRNKGNFPGRFSGRQFSNSRSEMNVSTLELGDSALYLCASSFQGQVETQYFGPGTRLLVL.

As for this clonotype: No conserved phenylalanine or tryptophan ends this CDR3, so it is likely a read error. V is TRBV28 and J is TRBJ1-2; D is uncertain. The CDR3 totals 15 residues. V lost 4 bases and J lost 0, with 12 bases in between. Germline CDR1 reads MDHEN; CDR2 reads SYDVKM. In DNA, the CDR3 is TGTGCCAGCAGTTCCCCCGTTGGAGCTAACTATGGCTACACCCTC. It codes for CASSSPVGANYGYTL.

The chain combines TRBV19 with TRBJ1-1, with a possible D match to TRBD1 (6 bases). CDR1 is LNHDA, CDR2 SQIVND, per germline (reference sequence). Between the trimmed V and J ends, which lost 7 bases and 1 base, there was a span of 16 bases. This CDR3 spans 15 amino acids. CDR3 sequence: CASKEGDWGNTEAFF. The CDR3 bases are TGTGCCAGTAAAGAGGGGGATTGGGGGAACACTGAAGCTTTCTTT. Supplemented by reference TRBV19 and TRBJ1-1, the full variable domain reads DGGITQSPKYLFRKEGQNVTLSCEQNLNHDAMYWYRQDPGQGLRLIYYSQIVNDFQKGDIAEGYSVSREKKESFPLTVTSAQKNPTAFYLCASKEGDWGNTEAFFGQGTRLTVV.

This clonotype has just a few counts. Just one base apart from a much larger clone, this may be a read error. The rearrangement uses TRBV2 and TRBJ1-6; D may be TRBD1 (6 bases). Germline V CDR1 and CDR2: SNHLY, FYNNEI. Trimming cost V 6 bases and J 9 bases, with 9 bases left between them. There are 12 residues in the CDR3. The CDR3 protein is CASSTGSSPLHF. DNA for the CDR3: TGTGCCAGCAGCACAGGGAGTTCACCCCTCCACTTT.

In this sample, this clonotype turned up a few times. The rearrangement uses TRBV7-9 and TRBJ2-7; TRBD1 agrees at 9 bases. CDR1 and CDR2 from the germline V gene are SEHNR and FQNEAQ (reference sequence). The CDR3 has 14 amino acids. J lost 6 bases, V lost 5 bases, and 8 bases had no gene match. The DNA for the CDR3 is TGTGCCAGCAGCAGTCCGGGACAGGGCGTCGAGCAGTACTTC. The encoded protein is CASSSPGQGVEQYF.

This clonotype was detected a few times. The CDR3 here is CASSLLVGRQGNEQYF. CDR3 in DNA: TGCGCCAGCAGCTTGTTAGTGGGGAGACAGGGGAACGAGCAGTACTTC. J is TRBJ2-7 and V is TRBV5-1; 8 bases line up with TRBD1. From germline, CDR1 is SGHRS and CDR2 YFSETQ. The CDR3 consists of 16 residues. V lost 1 base to trimming and J lost 5 bases; unmatched junction nucleotides: 11.

In its sample, this clonotype was seen a few times. V is TRBV6-2 or TRBV6-3 and J is TRBJ1-5; D ambiguous. This CDR3 spans 14 amino acids. Per the germline V gene, CDR1 is MNHEY and CDR2 is SVGEGT. V shed 8 bases and J shed 2 bases, with 13 bases lying between them. The CDR3 nucleotides read TGTGCCAGCGAACCCCTTCGTGGCAATCAGCCCCAGCATTTT. It translates to CASEPLRGNQPQHF.

This clonotype was detected a few times. The V and J genes are TRBV7-9 and TRBJ2-5; 7 bases align to TRBD2. V was pared by 0 bases and J by 1 base, with 8 bases of the junction left unmatched. Germline V gives CDR1 SEHNR, CDR2 FQNEAQ (reference sequence). There are 17 residues in the CDR3. As DNA, the CDR3 is TGTGCCAGCAGCTTAGCGGCTGGGGGGGTTACCCAAGAGACCCAGTACTTC. Amino acids: CASSLAAGGVTQETQYF.

The table lists this clonotype with a few counts. The chain employs TRBV6-1 and TRBJ2-2; 11 bases fit TRBD2. The junction had 5 bases not matched to a gene; V was cut back by 4 bases and J by 4 bases. Per germline, CDR1 MNHNS and CDR2 SASEGT. This CDR3 has 16 amino acids. The CDR3 region has the DNA TGTGCCAGCAGTGCCCGACTAGCGGGATCCACCGGGGAGCTGTTTTTT. Protein: CASSARLAGSTGELFF.

This clonotype was counted ten times or more. This chain uses TRBV30 with TRBJ1-2; D ambiguous. Deletions cut 8 bases from V and 4 bases from J, with 11 bases between. This CDR3 contains 11 residues. The germline V gene has CDR1 GTSNPN and CDR2 SVGIG (reference sequence). DNA for the CDR3: TGTGCCAGAACAGCCCTCTATGGCTACACCTTC. This translates into CARTALYGYTF.

The gene calls are TRBV6-1 and TRBJ1-4; the D is unclear. The V and J ends lost 10 bases and 4 bases respectively, with 22 bases between them. CDR3 length equals 16 residues. Germline-derived CDR1 and CDR2 are MNHNS and SASEGT. The CDR3 here is CATKTTQTAFNEKLFF. The CDR3 coding sequence is TGTGCCACCAAAACAACACAAACAGCCTTTAATGAAAAACTGTTTTTT.

This clonotype was seen more than once but under ten times. V gene TRBV10-3 combines with J gene TRBJ1-4; 8 nucleotides line up with TRBD1. This CDR3 has 16 amino acids. J was trimmed by 1 base and V by 3 bases; bases with no gene match: 4. Germline V gene sequence: CDR1 ENHRY, CDR2 SYGVKD. The CDR3 reads CAISEVGQETNEKLFF. The CDR3 DNA is TGTGCCATCAGTGAAGTGGGACAGGAAACTAATGAAAAACTGTTTTTT.

This clonotype was counted once. The rearrangement links TRBV6-2 or TRBV6-3 to TRBJ2-1, with 10 nucleotides matching TRBD1. This CDR3 comprises 17 residues. In germline, CDR1 is MNHEY, CDR2 SVGEGT. With V trimmed by 0 bases and J by 4 bases, 6 bases remained unmatched. CDR3: CASSYSPGQGTYNEQFF. Here the CDR3 DNA reads TGTGCCAGCAGTTACTCGCCGGGACAGGGGACTTACAATGAGCAGTTCTTC.